This T cell receptor beta chain comes out of a study of T cell changes during pregnancy in multiple sclerosis. Trimming took off 1 base at V and 8 bases at J, with 8 bases between the two ends. The V gene's germline CDR1 is SGHVS and CDR2 FNYEAQ. The CDR3 has 12 residues. Assay used: immunoSEQ multiplex PCR; TCRdb lists only in-frame clones, some missing. In the table there are some 71,000 clones, roughly 90% of which are singletons. This TCR came from a female donor with multiple sclerosis, enrolled in a pregnancy study. The specimen was peripheral blood, collected in the third trimester of pregnancy. The gene calls are TRBV7-6 and TRBJ1-2; D unclear. CDR3 loop: CASSLGEGGYTF. The CDR3 DNA sequence: TGTGCCAGCAGCTTAGGTGAGGGAGGCTACACCTTC.